Listed here is a single T cell receptor beta chain. CDR1 and CDR2 (germline): SGDLS, YYNGEE. V lost 3 bases and J lost 0, with 6 bases in between. CDR3 size: 14 residues. Source study methods: Estimation of nucleated cell counts relied on the amplification of reference gene primers. Sequencing used immunoSEQ multiplex PCR; TCRdb keeps in-frame clones, though not all of them. The V and J calls and clone size come from that table; D and trimming were worked out from the DNA. The table records around 180,000 clones, 75% to 90% of them present only once. This sample stems from a study of blood T cell repertoires in COVID-19. Study overall: Specimens from acute and convalescent COVID-19 originated in the United States, Italy and Spain.

The specimen sequenced was peripheral blood. This receptor was identified in an older man with active or convalescent COVID-19. This chain joins TRBV9 and TRBJ2-2; D unresolved. The CDR3 DNA reads TGTGCCAGCAGCGCAGGAACGAACACCGGGGAGCTGTTTTTT. Amino acids: CASSAGTNTGELFF.